This T cell receptor (beta chain) was sequenced for a study of blood T cell repertoires in COVID-19. One Seattle source followed patients from active infection through their disease course. In the original analysis: Amplification from reference gene primers served as the basis for estimated nucleated cell counts. Assay: immunoSEQ multiplex PCR; the TCRdb copy retains only in-frame clones and omits some. D and trimming come from the DNA, and the V and J calls and clone size come from that table. Here the sample spans roughly 250,000 clones, 86% being singletons. The CDR3 has 15 amino acids. Germline lookup yields CDR1 SGHAT and CDR2 FQNNGV. Trimming at V came to 4 bases and at J to 2 bases, leaving 8 bases not matched to a gene.

Sequenced input: peripheral blood. The rearrangement links TRBV11-2 to TRBJ2-7, with 7 bases matching TRBD1. The clonotype originates from a woman aged 25 to 39 with COVID-19, enrolled during active disease. CDR3 residues: CASSSMDRPPYEQYF. The CDR3 DNA sequence: TGTGCCAGCAGCTCGATGGACAGGCCTCCCTACGAGCAGTACTTC.